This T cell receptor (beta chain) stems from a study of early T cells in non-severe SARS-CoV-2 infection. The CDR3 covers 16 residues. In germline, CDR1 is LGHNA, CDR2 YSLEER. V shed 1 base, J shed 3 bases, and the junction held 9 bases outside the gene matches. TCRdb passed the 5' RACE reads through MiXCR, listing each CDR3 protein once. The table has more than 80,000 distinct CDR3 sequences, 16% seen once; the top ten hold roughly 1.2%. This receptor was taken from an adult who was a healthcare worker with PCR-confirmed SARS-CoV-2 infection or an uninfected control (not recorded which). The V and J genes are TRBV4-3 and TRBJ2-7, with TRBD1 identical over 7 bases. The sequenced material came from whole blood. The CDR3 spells CASSQGPGQGDYEQYF. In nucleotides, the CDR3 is TGCGCCAGCAGCCAAGGGCCGGGGCAGGGGGACTACGAGCAGTACTTC.